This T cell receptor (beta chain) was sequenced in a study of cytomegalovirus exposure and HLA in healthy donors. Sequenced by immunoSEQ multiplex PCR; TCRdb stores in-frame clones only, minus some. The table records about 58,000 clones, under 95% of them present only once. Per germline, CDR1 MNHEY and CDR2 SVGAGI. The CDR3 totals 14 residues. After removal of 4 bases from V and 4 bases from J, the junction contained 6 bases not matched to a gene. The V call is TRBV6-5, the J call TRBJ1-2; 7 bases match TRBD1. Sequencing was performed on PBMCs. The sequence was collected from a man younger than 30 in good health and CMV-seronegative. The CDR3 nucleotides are TGTGCCAGCAGTTTTCTCAGGGACAGCTATGGCTACACCTTC. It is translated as CASSFLRDSYGYTF.